One and the same sample provided the 7 T cell receptor beta chains below, sequenced in a study of T-cell memory formation after mild COVID-19 (dated by TCRdb to the early 2020s). The receptor library was made with 5' RACE. The instrument given in TCRdb is Illumina NovaSeq 6000. TCRdb cleaned the public reads at Q25 with fastp, built clones with MiXCR and kept in-frame beta chains. Merged by CDR3 protein, the rows form single entries marked with the most common genes and DNA. This sample comprises roughly 300,000 distinct CDR3 sequences, 8% to 9% of them detected only once. 22% of the sample goes to the ten largest clones. The sequenced sample consisted of PBMCs or a T cell subset sorted from them (not recorded which). These receptors originate from a man aged 18 to 30 who had mild COVID-19 (a few samples of this study predate the infection). The sample titles of this study are shuffled in the database, so cell type and time point are left out; the donor was told from shared clones.

The chain carries TRBV7-3 and TRBJ2-2, with D perhaps being TRBD1 or TRBD2 (5 bases each). This CDR3 has 14 amino acids. Germline CDR1 reads SGHTA; CDR2 reads FQGTGA. Trimming pared 8 bases from V and 5 bases from J, leaving 15 bases between. CDR3: CASSSGPKTGELFF. The CDR3 bases are TGTGCCAGCTCTTCGGGACCAAAAACCGGGGAGCTGTTTTTT. The full variable domain, with the rest looked up from reference TRBV7-3 and TRBJ2-2, is GAGVSQTPSNKVTEKGKYVELRCDPISGHTALYWYRQSLGQGPEFLIYFQGTGAADDSGLPNDRFFAVRPEGSVSTLKIQRTERGDSAVYLCASSSGPKTGELFFGEGSRLTVL.

The table lists this clonotype with a few counts. This chain joins TRBV7-2 and TRBJ2-7, with a weak D call TRBD1 (6 bases). Germline V gives CDR1 SGHTA, CDR2 FQGNSA. CDR3 length: 14 amino acids. V shed 3 bases and J shed 4 bases, with 13 bases lying between them. The CDR3 sequence: CASSFLRGSYEQYF. The CDR3 DNA sequence: TGTGCCAGCAGCTTCCTCAGGGGTTCGTACGAGCAGTACTTC.

At least ten counts were recorded for this clonotype. The rearrangement links TRBV7-9 to TRBJ2-7; D unresolved. With 8 bases removed from V and 4 bases from J, the gap between germline ends came to 6 bases. The CDR3 contains 10 residues. Germline V gene lookup returns CDR1 SEHNR and CDR2 FQNEAQ (reference sequence). CDR3 protein: CASGRYEQYF. DNA of the CDR3: TGTGCCAGCGGTCGGTACGAGCAGTACTTC.

The sample holds a few counts of this clonotype. The rearrangement joins TRBV29-1 to TRBJ1-1; 9 nucleotides line up with TRBD1. The CDR3 is made up of 15 amino acids. The V and J ends lost 0 bases and 1 base, in that order; junction bases with no gene match: 3. Germline CDR1 reads SQVTM; CDR2 reads ANQGSEA. CDR3 sequence reads: CSVEDGTGQNTEAFF. The CDR3 DNA reads TGCAGCGTTGAAGATGGGACAGGGCAGAACACTGAAGCTTTCTTT.

This clonotype was seen ten or more times. The V call is TRBV2, the J call TRBJ1-1; 9 bases line up with TRBD1. CDR1 and CDR2 from the germline V gene are SNHLY and FYNNEI. V was pared by 5 bases and J by 7 bases, with 5 bases of the junction left unmatched. This CDR3 spans 13 amino acids. The chain's CDR3 is CASSPGTGYEAFF. The CDR3 DNA reads as TGTGCCAGCAGTCCCGGGACAGGGTATGAAGCTTTCTTT.

The chain carries TRBV18 and TRBJ1-2, with TRBD1 matching 7 bases. The junction had 10 bases not matched to a gene; V was cut back by 2 bases and J by 4 bases. Germline lookup yields CDR1 KGHSH and CDR2 LQKENI. The CDR3 consists of 16 residues. The DNA of the CDR3 is TGTGCCAGCTCACCAAAAGAGGGACAGCCAGCCTATGGCTACACCTTC. It is translated as CASSPKEGQPAYGYTF.

The chain carries TRBV7-9 and TRBJ2-7; maybe TRBD2 (7 bases). V gave up 5 bases and J gave up 0 bases, with 17 bases separating them. Germline V gives CDR1 SEHNR, CDR2 FQNEAQ (reference sequence). The CDR3 has 16 amino acids. Here the CDR3 DNA reads TGTGCCAGCAGCCCCAGGGGAAGCGGGGACTCCTACGAGCAGTACTTC. Translation: CASSPRGSGDSYEQYF. The full variable domain, completed using reference TRBV7-9 and TRBJ2-7, is DTGVSQNPRHKITKRGQNVTFRCDPISEHNRLYWYRQTLGQGPEFLTYFQNEAQLEKSRLLSDRFSAERPKGSFSTLEIQRTEQGDSAMYLCASSPRGSGDSYEQYFGPGTRLTVT.